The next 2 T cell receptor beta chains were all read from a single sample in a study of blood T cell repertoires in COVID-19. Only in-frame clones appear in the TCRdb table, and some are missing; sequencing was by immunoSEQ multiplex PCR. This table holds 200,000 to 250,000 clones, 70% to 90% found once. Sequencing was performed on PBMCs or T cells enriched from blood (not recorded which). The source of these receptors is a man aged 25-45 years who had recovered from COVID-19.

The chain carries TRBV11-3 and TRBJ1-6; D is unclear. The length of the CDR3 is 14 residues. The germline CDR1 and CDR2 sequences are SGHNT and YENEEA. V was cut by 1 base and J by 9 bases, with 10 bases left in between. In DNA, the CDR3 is TGTGCCAGCAGCTTAGGTAGCTCTGGTTCACCCCTCCACTTT. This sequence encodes CASSLGSSGSPLHF. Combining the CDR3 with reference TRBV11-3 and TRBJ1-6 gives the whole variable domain EAGVVQSPRYKIIEKKQPVAFWCNPISGHNTLYWYLQNLGQGPELLIRYENEEAVDDSQLPKDRFSAERLKGVDSTLKIQPAELGDSAVYLCASSLGSSGSPLHFGNGTRLTVT.

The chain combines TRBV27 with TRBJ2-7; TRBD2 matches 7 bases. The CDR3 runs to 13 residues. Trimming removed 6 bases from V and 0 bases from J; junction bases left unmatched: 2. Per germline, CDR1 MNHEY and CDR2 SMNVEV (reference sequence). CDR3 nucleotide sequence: TGTGCCAGCAGGCGGACTAGCTCCTACGAGCAGTACTTC. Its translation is CASRRTSSYEQYF.